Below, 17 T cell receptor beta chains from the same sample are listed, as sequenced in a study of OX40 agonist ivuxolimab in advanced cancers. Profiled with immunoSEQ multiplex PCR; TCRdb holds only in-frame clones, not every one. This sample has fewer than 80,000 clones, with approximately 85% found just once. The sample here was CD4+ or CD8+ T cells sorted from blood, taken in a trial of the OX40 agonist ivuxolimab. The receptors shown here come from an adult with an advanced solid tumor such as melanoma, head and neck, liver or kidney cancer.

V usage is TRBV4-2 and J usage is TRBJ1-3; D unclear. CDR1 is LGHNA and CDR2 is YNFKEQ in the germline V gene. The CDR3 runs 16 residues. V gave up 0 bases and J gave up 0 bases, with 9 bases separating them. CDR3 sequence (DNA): TGTGCCAGCAGCCAAGATGGCGGGAGCTCTGGAAACACCATATATTTT. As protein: CASSQDGGSSGNTIYF.

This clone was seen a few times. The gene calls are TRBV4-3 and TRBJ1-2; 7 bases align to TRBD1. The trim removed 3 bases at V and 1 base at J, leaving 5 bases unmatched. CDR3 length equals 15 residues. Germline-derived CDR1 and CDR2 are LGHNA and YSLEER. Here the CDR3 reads CASSQGQNNNYGYTF. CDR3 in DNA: TGCGCCAGCAGCCAGGGACAGAATAATAACTATGGCTACACCTTC.

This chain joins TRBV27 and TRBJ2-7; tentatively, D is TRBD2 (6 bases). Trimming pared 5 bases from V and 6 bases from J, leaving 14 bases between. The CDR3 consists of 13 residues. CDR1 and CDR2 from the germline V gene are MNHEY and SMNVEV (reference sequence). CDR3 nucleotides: TGTGCCAGCAGTCCCCGGGACTTAATCGAGCAGTACTTC. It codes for CASSPRDLIEQYF.

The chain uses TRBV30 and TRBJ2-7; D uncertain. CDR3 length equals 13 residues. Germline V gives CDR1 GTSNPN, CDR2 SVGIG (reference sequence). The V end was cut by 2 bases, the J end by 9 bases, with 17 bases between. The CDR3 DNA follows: TGTGCCTGGAGTAAAGCAGTTAATTCTGTGCAGTACTTC. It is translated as CAWSKAVNSVQYF.

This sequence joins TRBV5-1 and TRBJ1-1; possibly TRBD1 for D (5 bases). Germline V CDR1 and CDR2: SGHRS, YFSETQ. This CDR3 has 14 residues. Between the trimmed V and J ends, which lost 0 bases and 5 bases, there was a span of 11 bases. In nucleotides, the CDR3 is TGCGCCAGCAGCTTGGGGGGCGGGGGTACTGAAGCTTTCTTT. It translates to CASSLGGGGTEAFF.

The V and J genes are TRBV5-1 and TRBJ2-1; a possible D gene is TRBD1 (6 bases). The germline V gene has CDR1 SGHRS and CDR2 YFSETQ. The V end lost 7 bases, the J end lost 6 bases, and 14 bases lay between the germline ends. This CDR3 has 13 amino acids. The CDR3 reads CASGRTVGNEQFF. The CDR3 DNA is TGCGCCAGCGGTCGGACAGTAGGCAATGAGCAGTTCTTC.

CDR3: CASSGQINEKLFF. As DNA, the CDR3 is TGTGCCAGCAGCGGACAGATTAATGAAAAACTGTTTTTT. V gene TRBV19 combines with J gene TRBJ1-4; the D gene is possibly TRBD1 (6 bases). The CDR3 has 13 residues. Germline assignment: CDR1 LNHDA and CDR2 SQIVND (reference sequence). V was shortened by 9 bases and J by 4 bases, with 12 bases between the two germline ends.

The CDR3 DNA sequence: TGTGCCAGCAGGACAGGGTGGGCCACAGATACGCAGTATTTT. Amino acid sequence: CASRTGWATDTQYF. This chain uses TRBV5-4 with TRBJ2-3; 7 bases line up with TRBD1. Germline V gives CDR1 SGHNT, CDR2 YYREEE (reference sequence). This CDR3 has 14 residues. J lost 2 bases, V lost 5 bases, and 5 bases had no gene match.

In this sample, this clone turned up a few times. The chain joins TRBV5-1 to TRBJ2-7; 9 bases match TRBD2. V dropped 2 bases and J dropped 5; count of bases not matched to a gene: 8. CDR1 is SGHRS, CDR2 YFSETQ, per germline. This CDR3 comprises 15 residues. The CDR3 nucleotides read TGCGCCAGCAGCTTAACAGCGGGAGGATCCAACGAGCAGTACTTC. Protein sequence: CASSLTAGGSNEQYF. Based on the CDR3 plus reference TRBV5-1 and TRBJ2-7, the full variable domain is KAGVTQTPRYLIKTRGQQVTLSCSPISGHRSVSWYQQTPGQGLQFLFEYFSETQRNKGNFPGRFSGRQFSNSRSEMNVSTLELGDSALYLCASSLTAGGSNEQYFGPGTRLTVT.

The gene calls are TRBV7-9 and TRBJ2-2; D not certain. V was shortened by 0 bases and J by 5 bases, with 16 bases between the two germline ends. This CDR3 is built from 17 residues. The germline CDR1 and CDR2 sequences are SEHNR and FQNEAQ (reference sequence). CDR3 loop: CASSLANTGMGTGELFF. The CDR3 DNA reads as TGTGCCAGCAGCTTAGCTAACACCGGTATGGGGACCGGGGAGCTGTTTTTT.

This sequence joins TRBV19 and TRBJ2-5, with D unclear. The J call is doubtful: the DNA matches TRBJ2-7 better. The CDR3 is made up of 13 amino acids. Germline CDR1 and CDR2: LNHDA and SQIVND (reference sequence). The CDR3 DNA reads TGTGCCAGTAGTATAGTCATCTCCTACGAGCAGTACTTC. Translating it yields CASSIVISYEQYF.

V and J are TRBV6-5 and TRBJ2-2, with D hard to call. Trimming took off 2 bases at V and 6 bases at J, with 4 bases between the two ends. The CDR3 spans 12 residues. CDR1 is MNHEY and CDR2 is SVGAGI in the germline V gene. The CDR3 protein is CASSYPPGELFF. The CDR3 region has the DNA TGTGCCAGCAGTTACCCTCCCGGGGAGCTGTTTTTT.

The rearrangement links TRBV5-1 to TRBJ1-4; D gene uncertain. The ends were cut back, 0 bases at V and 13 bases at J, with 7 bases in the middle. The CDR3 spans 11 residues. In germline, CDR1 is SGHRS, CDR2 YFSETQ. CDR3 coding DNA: TGCGCCAGCAGCTTGGAGGGAGCACTGTTTTTT. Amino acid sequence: CASSLEGALFF. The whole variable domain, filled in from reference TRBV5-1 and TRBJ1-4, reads KAGVTQTPRYLIKTRGQQVTLSCSPISGHRSVSWYQQTPGQGLQFLFEYFSETQRNKGNFPGRFSGRQFSNSRSEMNVSTLELGDSALYLCASSLEGALFFGSGTQLSVL.

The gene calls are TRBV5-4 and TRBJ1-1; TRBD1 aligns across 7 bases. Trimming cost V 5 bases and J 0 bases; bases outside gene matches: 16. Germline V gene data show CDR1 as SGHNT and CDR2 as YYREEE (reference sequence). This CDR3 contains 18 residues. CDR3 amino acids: CASRKAVPGQHMNTEAFF. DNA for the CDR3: TGTGCCAGCAGAAAGGCGGTACCGGGACAGCACATGAACACTGAAGCTTTCTTT.

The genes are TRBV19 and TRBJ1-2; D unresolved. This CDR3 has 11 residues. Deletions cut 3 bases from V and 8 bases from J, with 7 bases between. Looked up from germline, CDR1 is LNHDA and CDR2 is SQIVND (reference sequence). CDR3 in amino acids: CASSIPWGYTF. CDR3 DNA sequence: TGTGCCAGTAGTATCCCATGGGGCTACACCTTC.

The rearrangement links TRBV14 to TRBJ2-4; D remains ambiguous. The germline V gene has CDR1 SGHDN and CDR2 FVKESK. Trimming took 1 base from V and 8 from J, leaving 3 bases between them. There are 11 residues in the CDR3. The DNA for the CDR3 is TGTGCCAGCAGCCAAGGATACATTCAGTACTTC. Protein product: CASSQGYIQYF.

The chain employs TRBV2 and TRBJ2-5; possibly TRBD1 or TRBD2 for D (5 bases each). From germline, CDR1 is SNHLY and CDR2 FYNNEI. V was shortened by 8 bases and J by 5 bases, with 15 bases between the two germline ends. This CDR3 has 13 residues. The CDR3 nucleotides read TGTGCCAGCCGCCTTGGGGGTACGGAGACCCAGTACTTC. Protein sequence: CASRLGGTETQYF.